This record covers a single T cell receptor (beta chain). Its antigen is unknown. Base quality data are lacking; no much larger clone is found one base away. The cysteine opens and the phenylalanine closes a CDR3 of 16 amino acids. The DNA shown is the 48-base CDR3, in frame from base 1. The germline V gene sets CDR1 to LGHNA and CDR2 to YNFKEQ. The data originate from a study of blood T cell repertoires in COVID-19 (dated by TCRdb to 2019 to 2021). Notes on the research overall: Samples covering the acute and convalescent phases of COVID-19 were provided by collaborators in the United States, Italy and Spain. Where HLA class I and class II types were available, the types were taken from metadata supplied by the sample provider, not from assay-based typing. A freely available public database, intended as a resource for researchers studying the immune response to SARS-CoV-2, is where the repertoires were released. Deeply sampled blood TCRbeta repertoires from subjects exposed to, actively infected with, or recovered from COVID-19 were included in the dataset. Sample metadata almost always included a de-identified subject ID, COVID-19 status, age in years and sex. Samples were obtained from the ongoing ImmuneRACE study (first 160 participants) and from roughly 1,300 subjects provided by 6 global collaborators. The material from the prospective study consisted of cDNA or gDNA derived from T cells, B-cell-depleted T cells, or PBMCs. The study at large found these results: The amount of clinical and demographic metadata varied by source and participant and was provided uncurated.

Participants in the prospective study were enrolled through a virtual design, were aged roughly 18 to 90 years, and lived in roughly 25 United States geographic areas. Cohort assignment in the prospective study relied on participant-reported clinical history from a screening survey and a study questionnaire. Mobile phlebotomists in the prospective study collected whole blood, serum and a nasopharyngeal or oropharyngeal swab from every participant. Participants in the prospective study had the option to provide additional blood draws and questionnaires over an approximately 2-month period. Before DNA extraction, prospective study blood samples were shipped either frozen or at room temperature. TCRbeta CDR3 regions were amplified from genomic DNA using the immunoSEQ Assay, a bias-controlled multiplex PCR. As for the original processing: Within the assay, amplification of reference gene primers was used to estimate how many nucleated cells each sample contained. To quantify the absolute abundance of each unique TCRbeta CDR3 rearrangement, sequence reads were collapsed and filtered. For each sample, productive Simpson clonality was calculated as the square root of Simpson's diversity index across productive rearrangements. What TCRdb holds here is the immuneACCESS table cut down to in-frame rearrangements. Part of the clones is not present; checked against another copy, under half of the missing clones reflect an unresolved V gene, and the others are unexplained. The V and J calls and the clone size are those of that table, but D and trimming were determined from the DNA. The sample records about 200,000 clones, around 85% of which are singletons. The top ten clonotypes cover less than 5% of the sample.

The origin of this receptor is a woman between 40 and 55 years old with acute COVID-19. Sample: PBMCs or T cells enriched from blood (not recorded which). The V and J segments used are TRBV4-2 and TRBJ2-3; 10 bases in the middle match TRBD2. The nucleotide sequence reads TGTGTGGGAGGACTAGCGGAAACGGGGGGCACAGATACGCAGTATTTT. Translated, this is CVGGLAETGGTDTQYF.